This TCR beta chain originates from a study of blood T cell repertoires in COVID-19. The CDR3 covers 18 residues. The V and J ends lost 3 bases and 2 bases, in that order; junction bases with no gene match: 13. Germline CDR1 is ENHRY and CDR2 is SYGVKD. Produced via immunoSEQ multiplex PCR; TCRdb's table is partial and in-frame only. The table lists about 330,000 clones, 89% of them singletons. This TCR was recovered from a man aged 18-30 years who had recovered from COVID-19. The material sequenced was peripheral blood. The chain is built from TRBV10-3 and TRBJ2-5, with TRBD2 matching over 9 bases. In DNA form, the CDR3 reads TGTGCCATCAGTGATGGGGTTAGCGGGGGCCCGGGACAAGAGACCCAGTACTTC. This translates into CAISDGVSGGPGQETQYF.